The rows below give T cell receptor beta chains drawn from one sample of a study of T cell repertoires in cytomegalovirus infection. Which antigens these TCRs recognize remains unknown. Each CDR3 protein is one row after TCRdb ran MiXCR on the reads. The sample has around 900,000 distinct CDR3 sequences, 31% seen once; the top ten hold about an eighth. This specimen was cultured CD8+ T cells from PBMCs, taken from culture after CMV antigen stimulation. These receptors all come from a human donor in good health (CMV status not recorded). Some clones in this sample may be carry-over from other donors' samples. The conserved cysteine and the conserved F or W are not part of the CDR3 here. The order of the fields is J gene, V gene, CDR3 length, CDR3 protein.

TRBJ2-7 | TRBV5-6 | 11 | ASSLGSRHEQY
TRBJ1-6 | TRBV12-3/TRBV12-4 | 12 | ASRDRLSNSPLH
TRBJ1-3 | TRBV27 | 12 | ASSRGRSGNTIY
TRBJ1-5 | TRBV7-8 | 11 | ASSGTDLLPQH
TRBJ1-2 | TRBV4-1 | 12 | ASSQAQDTYGYT
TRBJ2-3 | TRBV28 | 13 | ASSLGRARTDTQY
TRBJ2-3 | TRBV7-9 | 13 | ASSFRGQGTDTQY
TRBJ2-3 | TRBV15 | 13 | ATSRGRGSTDTQY
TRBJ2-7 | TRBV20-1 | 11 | SASLDWGYEQY
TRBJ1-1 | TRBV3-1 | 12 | ASSQVGTRAEAF
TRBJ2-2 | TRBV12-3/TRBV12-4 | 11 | ASTFTGTGELF
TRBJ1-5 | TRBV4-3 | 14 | ASSQDFAGINQPQH
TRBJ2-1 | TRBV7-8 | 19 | ASSHQYGTGGLQSSYNEQF
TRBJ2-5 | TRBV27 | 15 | ASSLSGASRRKETQY